Listed below are T cell receptor beta chains from one sample, sequenced in a study of T-cell reconstitution after alpha-beta-depleted transplantation in children. TCRdb recomputed calls from the PCR reads with MiXCR, one row per CDR3 protein. This sample yields some 290,000 distinct CDR3 sequences, of which roughly 9.5% are seen a single time; 10% belongs to the top ten. The source material was PBMCs from the stem cell graft donor, sampled from the stem cell graft. The receptors were sampled from a human donor who donated a stem cell graft to a child with SCID. The CDR3 runs from the conserved cysteine through the conserved F or W. The D gene is left open where the match is weak. Clone size is given for some rows only: seen once, a few or many times, or a class if the clone is expanded.

J gene	clone size	D gene	CDR3 length	V gene	CDR3 protein	CDR3 DNA
TRBJ1-2	.	.	14	TRBV6-5	CASSYSQKNYGYTF	TGTGCCAGCAGTTACTCCCAAAAGAACTATGGCTACACCTTC
TRBJ2-5	.	.	14	TRBV27	CASSRSAKQETQYF	TGTGCCAGCAGTAGGTCGGCGAAACAAGAGACCCAGTACTTC
TRBJ1-4	.	.	17	TRBV6-5	CASSYMGNRPTNEKLFF	TGTGCCAGCAGTTACATGGGGAACAGACCAACTAATGAAAAACTGTTTTTT
TRBJ2-2	.	TRBD1	14	TRBV5-1	CASSTGAPVGELFF	TGCGCCAGCAGCACAGGGGCACCTGTCGGGGAGCTGTTTTTT
TRBJ2-5	few	.	13	TRBV12-3/TRBV12-4	CASSRDPRETQYF	TGTGCCAGCAGTCGGGACCCGAGGGAGACCCAGTACTTC
TRBJ2-5	few	.	13	TRBV18	CASSLKGGETQYF	TGTGCCAGCTCACTCAAGGGTGGGGAGACCCAGTACTTC
TRBJ2-4	.	.	13	TRBV12-3/TRBV12-4	CASSPKSLGIQYF	TGTGCCAGCAGTCCTAAAAGCCTGGGCATTCAGTACTTC
TRBJ1-1	.	TRBD1	13	TRBV3-1	CASSPRDRGEAFF	TGTGCCAGCAGCCCCCGGGACAGGGGTGAAGCTTTCTTT
TRBJ2-5	.	TRBD2	17	TRBV20-1	CSARGGGLAGSQETQYF	TGCAGTGCTAGAGGGGGGGGACTAGCGGGGTCCCAAGAGACCCAGTACTTC
TRBJ2-2	many	.	12	TRBV7-3	CASSPGGGELFF	TGTGCCAGCAGCCCCGGGGGAGGGGAGCTGTTTTTT
TRBJ2-1	many	.	15	TRBV5-1	CASSLGTSTSSWQFF	TGCGCCAGCAGCTTGGGGACGTCGACGAGCAGTTGGCAGTTCTTC
TRBJ2-3	.	TRBD2	19	TRBV7-6	CASSLKVGSGGSSTDTQYF	TGTGCCAGCAGCTTAAAAGTGGGCAGCGGGGGGTCTAGCACAGATACGCAGTATTTT
TRBJ2-2	few	TRBD1	14	TRBV10-3	CAINRDRGTGELFF	TGTGCCATCAACCGGGACAGGGGCACCGGGGAGCTGTTTTTT
TRBJ1-2	few	.	13	TRBV14	CASSQGPEVGYTF	TGTGCCAGCAGCCAAGGGCCTGAGGTGGGCTACACCTTC
TRBJ1-5	.	.	15	TRBV11-3	CASSLESGAGQPQHF	TGTGCCAGCAGCTTAGAGTCAGGGGCGGGACAGCCCCAGCATTTT
TRBJ1-1	many	.	11	TRBV5-1	CASSSNTEAFF	TGCGCCAGCAGCTCGAACACTGAAGCTTTCTTT
TRBJ2-3	many	.	14	TRBV10-1	CASSESGFTDTQYF	TGCGCCAGCAGTGAGTCGGGGTTCACAGATACGCAGTATTTT
TRBJ1-5	.	.	16	TRBV5-6	CASSFQGRGGYQPQHF	TGTGCCAGCAGCTTCCAGGGGCGAGGTGGGTATCAGCCCCAGCATTTT
TRBJ2-2	.	.	16	TRBV24-1	CATLSGASVSPGELFF	TGTGCCACCCTCTCAGGAGCGTCGGTTTCTCCCGGGGAGCTGTTTTTT
TRBJ2-1	.	TRBD1	15	TRBV7-9	CASSLRDRLGYEQFF	TGTGCCAGCAGTCTCCGGGACAGGTTGGGCTATGAGCAGTTCTTC
TRBJ2-2	.	TRBD1	16	TRBV5-1	CASSSSTGARGGELFF	TGCGCCAGCAGCTCCTCAACAGGGGCAAGGGGCGGGGAGCTGTTTTTT
TRBJ1-4	few	.	13	TRBV6-5	CASSTNRGEKLFF	TGTGCCAGCAGTACTAATCGGGGTGAAAAACTGTTTTTT
TRBJ2-5	few	.	15	TRBV7-4	CASSPDYDAQETQYF	TGTGCCAGCAGTCCGGACTATGACGCCCAAGAGACCCAGTACTTC
TRBJ2-1	few	TRBD2	16	TRBV5-1	CASSATGTSSYNEQFF	TGCGCCAGCAGCGCCACCGGGACTAGCTCCTACAATGAGCAGTTCTTC
TRBJ2-7	few	.	15	TRBV20-1	CSARDTGTNSYEQYF	TGCAGTGCTAGAGATACGGGGACGAACTCCTACGAGCAGTACTTC
TRBJ1-1	few	.	14	TRBV27	CASSLLGMNTEAFF	TGTGCCAGCAGTTTACTCGGGATGAACACTGAAGCTTTCTTT
TRBJ2-5	few	.	16	TRBV14	CASSPQRMTVLETQYF	TGTGCCAGCAGCCCCCAACGGATGACCGTCTTAGAGACCCAGTACTTC
TRBJ1-1	few	.	12	TRBV29-1	CSVVVGYTEAFF	TGCAGCGTTGTTGTGGGGTACACTGAAGCTTTCTTT
TRBJ2-3	many	.	14	TRBV5-1	CASSLGEGTDTQYF	TGCGCCAGCAGCTTGGGGGAAGGCACAGATACGCAGTATTTT
TRBJ1-2	few	TRBD1	15	TRBV7-2	CASSLDNRGNYGYTF	TGTGCCAGCAGCTTAGATAACAGGGGTAACTATGGCTACACCTTC
TRBJ2-1	many	TRBD1	13	TRBV29-1	CSAPPTGVDEQFF	TGCAGCGCTCCTCCGACAGGGGTCGATGAGCAGTTCTTC
TRBJ2-3	.	.	14	TRBV12-3/TRBV12-4	CASSPWTVTDTQYF	TGTGCCAGCAGTCCTTGGACAGTCACAGATACGCAGTATTTT
TRBJ1-3	.	.	14	TRBV20-1	CSARDQYTGNTIYF	TGCAGTGCTAGAGATCAGTATACTGGAAACACCATATATTTT
TRBJ2-2	few	TRBD1	14	TRBV19	CASTRQGNTGELFF	TGTGCCAGTACCCGACAGGGTAACACCGGGGAGCTGTTTTTT